What follows are 10 T cell receptor beta chains derived from one specimen sequenced in a study of monozygotic twins with inflammatory bowel disease. TCRdb re-called the 5' RACE reads; every CDR3 protein appears as one record, without DNA. This sample's clone table lists 350,000 to 400,000 distinct CDR3 sequences. The specimen sequenced was blood. The receptors derive from a human donor with ulcerative colitis or Crohn's disease, or a healthy co-twin of an affected twin (not recorded which).

This chain links TRBV6-5 with TRBJ2-7; TCRdb names TRBD2, which stays unverified in the absence of DNA. Germline CDR1 is MNHEY and CDR2 is SVGAGI. The CDR3 contains 15 residues. The CDR3: CASSSTSGGQLWQYF.

The chain combines TRBV4-2 with TRBJ2-3; TCRdb calls TRBD2, which cannot be checked without DNA. Germline loops: CDR1 LGHNA, CDR2 YNFKEQ. The CDR3 consists of 14 residues. The CDR3 spells CASGGGGVTDTQYF.

This chain connects TRBV12-3 or TRBV12-4 to TRBJ2-5; lacking DNA, the TRBD2 call made by TCRdb goes unchecked. The CDR3 runs to 16 residues. The CDR3 loop reads CASSATGTPPRETQYF.

CDR3 amino acids: CASSLSLGAGGETQYF. The genes are TRBV28 and TRBJ2-5; lacking DNA, the TRBD2 call made by TCRdb goes unchecked. The CDR3 has 16 residues. CDR1 and CDR2 from the germline V gene are MDHEN and SYDVKM. Full variable domain (rest looked up from reference TRBV28 and TRBJ2-5): DVKVTQSSRYLVKRTGEKVFLECVQDMDHENMFWYRQDPGLGLRLIYFSYDVKMKEKGDIPEGYSVSREKKERFSLILESASTNQTSMYLCASSLSLGAGGETQYFGPGTRLLVL.

V usage is TRBV7-2 and J usage is TRBJ2-7; TCRdb indicates TRBD2, and absent DNA this call remains unverified. Per germline, CDR1 SGHTA and CDR2 FQGNSA. CDR3 length: 13 amino acids. This CDR3 is CASSPRGPYEQYF. Full variable domain (missing parts from reference TRBV7-2 and TRBJ2-7): GAGVSQSPSNKVTEKGKDVELRCDPISGHTALYWYRQSLGQGLEFLIYFQGNSAPDKSGLPSDRFSAERTGGSVSTLTIQRTQQEDSAVYLCASSPRGPYEQYFGPGTRLTVT.

The rearrangement links TRBV12-3 or TRBV12-4 to TRBJ2-7; the D call from TCRdb, TRBD2, cannot be confirmed without DNA. The CDR3 runs to 15 residues. The CDR3 sequence is CASSLGAGRSYEQYF.

The CDR3 protein is CASSLPSSGNTIYF. The J gene is TRBJ1-3, the V gene TRBV5-1. Germline CDR1 is SGHRS and CDR2 is YFSETQ. This CDR3 comprises 14 residues.

The chain has TRBV19 and TRBJ2-7; as DNA is missing, the TRBD1 call by TCRdb cannot be tested. Germline V gives CDR1 LNHDA, CDR2 SQIVND (reference sequence). This CDR3 comprises 13 residues. The CDR3 region is CASSIDRQYEQYF.

The rearrangement joins TRBV12-5 to TRBJ2-2; TCRdb selects TRBD1, and the lack of DNA leaves this call unchecked. CDR1 and CDR2 (germline): LGHNT, FRNRAP. The CDR3 has 16 residues. This chain's CDR3 is CASGLVHRSNTGELFF.

The chain joins TRBV4-1 to TRBJ2-5; TCRdb's D gene call, TRBD2, goes unchecked for lack of DNA. The V gene's germline CDR1 is MGHRA and CDR2 YSYEKL. The CDR3 covers 16 residues. CDR3 protein: CASSQAGTSWGETQYF.